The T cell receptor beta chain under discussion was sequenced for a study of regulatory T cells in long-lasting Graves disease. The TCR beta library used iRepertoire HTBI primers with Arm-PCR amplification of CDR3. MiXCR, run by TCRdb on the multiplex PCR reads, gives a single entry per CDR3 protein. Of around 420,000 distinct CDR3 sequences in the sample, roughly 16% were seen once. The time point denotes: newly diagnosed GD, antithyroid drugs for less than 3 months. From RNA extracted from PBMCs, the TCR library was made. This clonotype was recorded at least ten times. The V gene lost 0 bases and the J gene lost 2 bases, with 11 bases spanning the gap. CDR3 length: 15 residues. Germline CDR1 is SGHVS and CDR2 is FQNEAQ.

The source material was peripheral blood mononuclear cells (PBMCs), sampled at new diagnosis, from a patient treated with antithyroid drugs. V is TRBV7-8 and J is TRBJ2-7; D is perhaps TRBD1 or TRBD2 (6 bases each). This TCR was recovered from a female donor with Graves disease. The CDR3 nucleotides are TGTGCCAGCAGCTTAGCATCAGGGGAGGCCTACGAGCAGTACTTC. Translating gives CASSLASGEAYEQYF.